One and the same sample provided the 28 T cell receptor beta chains below, sequenced in a study of T-cell reconstitution after alpha-beta-depleted transplantation in children. This sample's TCRbeta library carried unique molecular identifier barcodes. TCRdb called the PCR reads again in MiXCR, with one record for every CDR3 protein. The table lists 550,000 to 600,000 distinct CDR3 sequences, approximately 22% of them singletons. Sequences were derived from PBMCs, mostly from graft donor cells, sampled 360 days after TCRalphabeta/CD19-depleted stem cell transplant. The receptors come from a boy under two years old who had a stem cell transplant for acute myeloid leukemia, so the T cells may come from the graft donor.

Only a few counts were recorded for this clonotype. The CDR3 DNA follows: TGTGCCAGCAGCCGCCCGATACTAGCGGGGATCACAGATACGCAGTATTTT. Protein sequence: CASSRPILAGITDTQYF. The chain employs TRBV11-2 and TRBJ2-3; 10 nucleotides align to TRBD2. The J segment lost 2 bases and the V segment lost 5 bases, leaving 10 bases of the junction unmatched. CDR1 and CDR2 (germline): SGHAT, FQNNGV. This CDR3 has 17 residues. The full variable domain, with the rest looked up from reference TRBV11-2 and TRBJ2-3, is EAGVAQSPRYKIIEKRQSVAFWCNPISGHATLYWYQQILGQGPKLLIQFQNNGVVDDSQLPKDRFSAERLKGVDSTLKIQPAKLEDSAVYLCASSRPILAGITDTQYFGPGTRLTVL.

This clonotype was counted ten times or more. CDR3 residues: CASSQGRGRGREETQYF. The CDR3 DNA follows: TGTGCCAGCAGCCAGGGTAGGGGGCGGGGGAGGGAAGAGACCCAGTACTTC. V usage is TRBV4-2 and J usage is TRBJ2-5, with D possibly called TRBD1 or TRBD2 (7 bases each). CDR1 LGHNA and CDR2 YNFKEQ come from the germline V gene. Trimming took off 3 bases at V and 3 bases at J, with 20 bases between the two ends. This CDR3 has 17 amino acids.

There are a few counts of this clonotype. V and J are TRBV20-1 and TRBJ2-3, with a possible D match to TRBD2 (5 bases). CDR3 length: 16 amino acids. Trimming removed 1 base from V and 3 bases from J, with 17 bases in between. Germline CDR1 reads DFQATT; CDR2 reads SNEGSKA (reference sequence). CDR3 sequence (DNA): TGCAGTGCTAGAGTACTACTAGTAGGTGGAACAGATACGCAGTATTTT. This codes for CSARVLLVGGTDTQYF.

This sequence joins TRBV9 and TRBJ1-6, with D tentatively TRBD1 (6 bases). The germline V gene has CDR1 SGDLS and CDR2 YYNGEE. V lost 5 bases and J lost 11, with 20 bases in between. The CDR3 covers 15 residues. The chain's CDR3 is CASSTRQVPSAPLHF. CDR3 coding DNA: TGTGCCAGCAGTACTAGACAGGTCCCTTCGGCACCCCTCCACTTT. Full variable domain (missing parts from reference TRBV9 and TRBJ1-6): DSGVTQTPKHLITATGQRVTLRCSPRSGDLSVYWYQQSLDQGLQFLIQYYNGEERAKGNILERFSAQQFPDLHSELNLSSLELGDSALYFCASSTRQVPSAPLHFGNGTRLTVT.

This clonotype appeared a few times. V gene TRBV15 combines with J gene TRBJ2-7; D uncertain. V lost 5 bases and J lost 3, with 20 bases in between. This CDR3 comprises 16 residues. Germline V lookup: CDR1 LNHNV, CDR2 YYDKDF (reference sequence). CDR3 sequence (DNA): TGTGCCACCAGCGAACCTGATGGACGGCATAACTACGAGCAGTACTTC. Its translation: CATSEPDGRHNYEQYF.

This clonotype was observed at least ten times. The chain is built from TRBV7-9 and TRBJ2-5; D not certain. V was trimmed by 5 bases and J by 4 bases, leaving 17 bases between them. The germline gives CDR1 SEHNR, CDR2 FQNEAQ (reference sequence). The CDR3 is 15 amino acids. The CDR3 sequence: CASSEGQSWGETQYF. CDR3 sequence (DNA): TGTGCCAGCAGCGAAGGCCAATCTTGGGGAGAGACCCAGTACTTC.

This clonotype was seen repeatedly, ten times or more. DNA for the CDR3: TGTGCCAGCACCAGGCGCGCTAGCGGGTCGGATACGCAGTATTTT. Its translation is CASTRRASGSDTQYF. This sequence joins TRBV12-3 or TRBV12-4 and TRBJ2-3; 8 bases are shared with TRBD2. This CDR3 spans 15 amino acids. The junction had 12 bases not matched to a gene; V was cut back by 7 bases and J by 6 bases.

The chain links TRBV20-1 to TRBJ2-7, with D possibly called TRBD1 or TRBD2 (5 bases each). This CDR3 is built from 14 residues. V was trimmed by 4 bases and J by 2 bases, leaving 15 bases between them. Per the germline V gene, CDR1 is DFQATT and CDR2 is SNEGSKA (reference sequence). CDR3 sequence (DNA): TGCAGTGCTACCCCGGGACCTACAGCCTACGAGCAGTACTTC. Translating gives CSATPGPTAYEQYF.

The chain has TRBV4-1 and TRBJ1-5, with D possibly being TRBD1 (6 bases). Germline V gene sequence: CDR1 MGHRA, CDR2 YSYEKL. Trimming removed 1 base at V and 4 bases at J, with 11 bases between. The CDR3 runs 15 residues. The CDR3 reads CASSQVGTWNQPQHF. DNA for the CDR3: TGCGCCAGCAGCCAAGTAGGGACATGGAATCAGCCCCAGCATTTT.

The chain links TRBV12-3 or TRBV12-4 to TRBJ2-4; 9 bases fit TRBD2. V lost 3 bases to trimming and J lost 2 bases; unmatched junction nucleotides: 5. CDR3 length: 16 amino acids. The CDR3 nucleotides read TGTGCCAGCAGTTTTAGGCGGGGGGGATCCAAAAACATTCAGTACTTC. This codes for CASSFRRGGSKNIQYF.

This clonotype was counted ten times or more. The chain is built from TRBV6-5 and TRBJ1-1, with a tentative D call TRBD1 (6 bases). The CDR3 is made up of 17 amino acids. The germline V gene has CDR1 MNHEY and CDR2 SVGAGI. Trimming shortened V by 5 bases and J by 4 bases, and 23 bases separated the two germline ends. The CDR3 nucleotides read TGTGCCAGCAGTCTCCGGGACATTTTGGGCCGGGTCACTGAAGCTTTCTTT. Translation gives CASSLRDILGRVTEAFF.

The chain combines TRBV7-9 with TRBJ2-3, with 8 nucleotides matching TRBD1. Trimming took 3 bases from V and 5 from J; bases not matched to a gene: 4. CDR1 and CDR2 (germline): SEHNR, FQNEAQ (reference sequence). This CDR3 spans 14 amino acids. CDR3: CASSFARGQDTQYF. DNA for the CDR3: TGTGCCAGCAGCTTCGCCAGGGGGCAAGATACGCAGTATTTT. Together with reference TRBV7-9 and TRBJ2-3, the CDR3 gives the full variable domain: DTGVSQNPRHKITKRGQNVTFRCDPISEHNRLYWYRQTLGQGPEFLTYFQNEAQLEKSRLLSDRFSAERPKGSFSTLEIQRTEQGDSAMYLCASSFARGQDTQYFGPGTRLTVL.

V usage is TRBV6-2 or TRBV6-3 and J usage is TRBJ1-2; D is unresolved. The germline CDR1 and CDR2 sequences are MNHEY and SVGEGT. The CDR3 contains 13 residues. V lost 7 bases and J 8 bases, leaving 17 bases between the germline ends. This chain's CDR3 is CASTRSLSGGYTF. The CDR3 nucleotides are TGTGCCAGCACTCGCTCTTTATCAGGAGGCTACACCTTC.

There are many counts of this clonotype. The chain employs TRBV29-1 and TRBJ1-1; D is undetermined. Trimming took 5 bases from V and 1 from J, leaving 8 bases between them. CDR1 is SQVTM, CDR2 ANQGSEA, per germline. The CDR3 spans 12 residues. This chain's CDR3 is CSVPTQNTEAFF. The CDR3 DNA follows: TGCAGCGTTCCGACTCAGAACACTGAAGCTTTCTTT. The whole variable domain, remainder taken from reference TRBV29-1 and TRBJ1-1, is SAVISQKPSRDICQRGTSLTIQCQVDSQVTMMFWYRQQPGQSLTLIATANQGSEATYESGFVIDKFPISRPNLTFSTLTVSNMSPEDSSIYLCSVPTQNTEAFFGQGTRLTVV.

The V gene is TRBV20-1, the J gene TRBJ1-2; D perhaps matches TRBD1 (6 bases). The CDR3 runs 12 residues. V was pared by 6 bases and J by 2 bases, with 10 bases between. Germline CDR1 DFQATT, CDR2 SNEGSKA (reference sequence). CDR3 protein: CSAIQGNYGYTF. CDR3 nucleotides: TGCAGTGCCATACAGGGCAACTATGGCTACACCTTC.

V usage is TRBV5-1 and J usage is TRBJ1-3, with 9 bases that match TRBD1. Germline CDR1 reads SGHRS; CDR2 reads YFSETQ. This CDR3 comprises 15 residues. Trimming took 0 bases from V and 5 from J; bases not matched to a gene: 3. This chain's CDR3 is CASSLDRGPRNTIYF. CDR3 nucleotides: TGCGCCAGCAGCTTGGACAGGGGGCCTAGAAACACCATATATTTT.

This chain connects TRBV10-3 to TRBJ2-1, with 7 bases identical to TRBD2. The CDR3 has 14 amino acids. Per germline, CDR1 ENHRY and CDR2 SYGVKD. The ends lost 4 bases at V and 4 bases at J; junction bases unmatched: 4. The CDR3: CAISGGGDYNEQFF. CDR3 DNA sequence: TGTGCCATCAGTGGGGGAGGGGATTACAATGAGCAGTTCTTC.

V gene TRBV6-5 combines with J gene TRBJ2-1, with 7 bases aligning to TRBD1. V lost 2 bases to trimming and J lost 3 bases; unmatched junction nucleotides: 7. Germline V lookup: CDR1 MNHEY, CDR2 SVGAGI. The CDR3 spans 16 residues. The CDR3 DNA sequence: TGTGCCAGCAGTTACCGGACAGGTGTCCTCTACAATGAGCAGTTCTTC. It specifies CASSYRTGVLYNEQFF.

In its sample, this clonotype was seen a few times. The rearrangement uses TRBV12-3 or TRBV12-4 and TRBJ2-1; D unresolved. Trimming removed 6 bases at V and 4 bases at J, with 13 bases between. The CDR3 length is 14 residues. This chain's CDR3 is CASSRNTGYNEQFF. As DNA, the CDR3 is TGTGCCAGCAGCCGTAACACTGGTTACAATGAGCAGTTCTTC.

A few counts support this clonotype. The V call is TRBV3-1, the J call TRBJ2-1, with 7 nucleotides matching TRBD2. The CDR3 runs to 16 residues. Germline CDR1 LGHDT, CDR2 YNNKEL (reference sequence). Germline trimming cut 1 base from V and 2 bases from J; bases unmatched to any gene: 5. This chain's CDR3 is CASSQVGGITYNEQFF. CDR3 bases: TGTGCCAGCAGCCAAGTCGGGGGGATTACCTACAATGAGCAGTTCTTC.

J is TRBJ2-3 and V is TRBV20-1; TRBD1 agrees at 7 bases. Germline CDR1 is DFQATT and CDR2 is SNEGSKA (reference sequence). This CDR3 has 14 residues. Trimming removed 3 bases from V and 4 bases from J; junction bases left unmatched: 7. The CDR3 sequence: CSARWGTGADTQYF. The CDR3 DNA is TGCAGTGCTAGGTGGGGAACAGGGGCAGATACGCAGTATTTT.

This chain connects TRBV6-6 to TRBJ1-1; D uncertain. Looked up from germline, CDR1 is MNHNY and CDR2 is SVGAGI (reference sequence). The CDR3 has 11 amino acids. Trimming stripped 3 bases from V and 4 bases from J, with 3 bases between. CDR3 sequence: CASSYITEAFF. The CDR3 nucleotides are TGTGCCAGCAGTTATATCACTGAAGCTTTCTTT.

There are many counts of this clonotype. This chain connects TRBV12-3 or TRBV12-4 to TRBJ2-1, with 12 nucleotides matching TRBD2. The V segment lost 5 bases and the J segment 8 bases; nucleotides outside the gene matches: 1. The CDR3 is made up of 13 amino acids. CDR3 amino acids: CASSRTSGDEQFF. CDR3 nucleotide sequence: TGTGCCAGCAGTAGGACTAGCGGGGATGAGCAGTTCTTC.

The table lists this clonotype with many counts. J is TRBJ1-5 and V is TRBV5-5, with TRBD1 as a possible D gene (6 bases). V lost 4 bases, J lost 3 bases, and 17 bases lay in between. Germline V gene sequence: CDR1 SGHKS, CDR2 YYEKEE (reference sequence). This CDR3 has 16 amino acids. The DNA of the CDR3 is TGTGCCAGCAGCCCCACCGGGGCAGGGGTCAATCAGCCCCAGCATTTT. It yields the protein CASSPTGAGVNQPQHF.

This clonotype appeared many times. The chain carries TRBV9 and TRBJ2-7; 8 bases align to TRBD1. Germline V lookup: CDR1 SGDLS, CDR2 YYNGEE. The CDR3 has 16 amino acids. Trimming cost V 3 bases and J 3 bases; bases outside gene matches: 11. CDR3 in DNA: TGTGCCAGCAGCGCCGGACAGGGAGCTACTTACTACGAGCAGTACTTC. Translated: CASSAGQGATYYEQYF.

Only a few counts were recorded for this clonotype. The chain is built from TRBV10-3 and TRBJ2-7; no clear D gene. The CDR3 loop spans 9 amino acids. V lost 11 bases, J lost 7 bases, and 9 bases lay in between. Germline loops: CDR1 ENHRY, CDR2 SYGVKD. This CDR3 is CASTCEQYV. The CDR3 DNA sequence: TGTGCCTCAACTTGTGAGCAGTACGTC.

The chain uses TRBV5-1 and TRBJ2-1, with 7 bases matching TRBD1. V lost 4 bases to trimming and J lost 6 bases; unmatched junction nucleotides: 7. Germline V CDR1 and CDR2: SGHRS, YFSETQ. The CDR3 runs to 14 residues. In DNA form, the CDR3 reads TGCGCCAGCAGCACCGGCGACAGGGCCAATGAGCAGTTCTTC. Protein: CASSTGDRANEQFF.

CDR3 in DNA: TGTGCCATCGGGTCATACAGCGGGAACAATGAGCAGTTCTTC. Encoded protein: CAIGSYSGNNEQFF. This chain links TRBV10-3 with TRBJ2-1; the match to TRBD2 covers 7 bases. This CDR3 spans 14 amino acids. Germline CDR1 and CDR2: ENHRY and SYGVKD. The V gene end was trimmed by 8 bases and the J gene end by 5 bases; junction bases not matched to a gene: 9.